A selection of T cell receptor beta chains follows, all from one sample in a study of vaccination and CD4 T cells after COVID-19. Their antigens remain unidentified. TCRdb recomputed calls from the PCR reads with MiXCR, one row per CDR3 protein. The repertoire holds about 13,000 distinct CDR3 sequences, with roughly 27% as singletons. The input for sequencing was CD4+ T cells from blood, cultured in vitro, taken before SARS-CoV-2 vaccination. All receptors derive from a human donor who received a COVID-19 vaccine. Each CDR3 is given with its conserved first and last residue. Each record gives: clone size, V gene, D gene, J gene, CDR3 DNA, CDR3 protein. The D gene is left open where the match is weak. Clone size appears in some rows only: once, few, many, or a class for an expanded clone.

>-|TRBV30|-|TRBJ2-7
TGTGCCTGGAGTGTACGGGGGCGGGGGACCTCCTACGAGCAGTACTTC
CAWSVRGRGTSYEQYF
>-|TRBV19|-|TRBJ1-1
TGTGCCAGTAGTATAGATCTAGACCTTAGGGGAGCTTTCTTT
CASSIDLDLRGAFF
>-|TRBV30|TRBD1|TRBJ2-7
TGTGCCTGGAGAGCCACAGGGGGCAACTCCTACGAGCAGTACTTC
CAWRATGGNSYEQYF
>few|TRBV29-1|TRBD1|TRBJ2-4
TGCAGCGTTGAACAAGGACAGGGAAACATTCAGTACTTC
CSVEQGQGNIQYF
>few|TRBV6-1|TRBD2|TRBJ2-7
TGTGCCAGCAGTCCCACTAGCGGGGGGGCCTGGTACGAGCAGTACTTC
CASSPTSGGAWYEQYF
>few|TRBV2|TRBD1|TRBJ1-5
TGTGCCAGCAGCTGGGACAGGGTAAACAATCAGCCCCAGCATTTT
CASSWDRVNNQPQHF
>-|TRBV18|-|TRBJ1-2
TGTGCCAGCTCACCACCCCAGGAGATGGTCTATGGCTACACCTTC
CASSPPQEMVYGYTF
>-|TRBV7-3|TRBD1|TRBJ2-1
TGTGCCAGCAGCCATACAGGGGGCAACAATGAGCAGTTCTTC
CASSHTGGNNEQFF
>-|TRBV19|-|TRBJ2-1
TGTGCCAGTAGTATAGGTCCAGGGAGCTCCTACAATGAGCAGTTCTTC
CASSIGPGSSYNEQFF
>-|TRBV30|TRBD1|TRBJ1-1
TGTGCCTGGACGAGGGGGCTGGTGAGGAACACTGAAGCTTTCTTT
CAWTRGLVRNTEAFF
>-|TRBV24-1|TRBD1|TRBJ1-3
TGTGCCACCAGTGACCCAGGGACAGGGAGTATTTATTTT
CATSDPGTGSIYF
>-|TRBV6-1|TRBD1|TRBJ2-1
TGTGCCAGCAGAGAAGGGACAGGGAGCTCCTACAATGAGCAGTTCTTC
CASREGTGSSYNEQFF
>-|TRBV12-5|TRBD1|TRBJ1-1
TGTGCTAGTGGTGTCGGAAGGGGGCAAAGAGCTTTCTTT
CASGVGRGQRAFF
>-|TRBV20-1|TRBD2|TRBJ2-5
TGCAGTGCTAGAGCAGAGCGGGGGAATCAAGAGACCCAGTACTTC
CSARAERGNQETQYF
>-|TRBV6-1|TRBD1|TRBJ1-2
TGTGCCAGCACCAGGACCGGGACAGGGAGCGGCTACACCTTC
CASTRTGTGSGYTF
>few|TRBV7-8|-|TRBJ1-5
TGTGCCAGCAGCTTAGAGGGCAGGGGAAGGGTTGGGCCCCAGCATTTT
CASSLEGRGRVGPQHF
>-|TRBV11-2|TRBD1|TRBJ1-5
TGTGCCAGCAGCTTACAGGGACAGAGCAATCAGCCCCAGCATTTT
CASSLQGQSNQPQHF
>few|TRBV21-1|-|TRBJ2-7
TGTGCCAGCAGCAAAACGTACAAAAACGGACAGAGCTCCTACGAGCAGTACTTC
CASSKTYKNGQSSYEQYF
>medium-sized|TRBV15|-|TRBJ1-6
TGTGCCACCAGCGCTCGGGTGGGTGAGGCACCCCTCCACTTT
CATSARVGEAPLHF